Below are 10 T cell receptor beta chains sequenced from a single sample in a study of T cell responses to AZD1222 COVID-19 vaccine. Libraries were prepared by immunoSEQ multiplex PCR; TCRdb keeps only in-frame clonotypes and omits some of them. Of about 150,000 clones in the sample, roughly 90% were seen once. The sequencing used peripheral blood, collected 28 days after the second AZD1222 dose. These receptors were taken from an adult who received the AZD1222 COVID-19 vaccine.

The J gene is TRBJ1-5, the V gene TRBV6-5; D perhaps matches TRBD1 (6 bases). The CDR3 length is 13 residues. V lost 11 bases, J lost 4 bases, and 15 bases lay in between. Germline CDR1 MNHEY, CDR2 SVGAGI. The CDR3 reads CAAQQGLNQPQHF. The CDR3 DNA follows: TGTGCCGCTCAACAGGGACTGAATCAGCCCCAGCATTTT.

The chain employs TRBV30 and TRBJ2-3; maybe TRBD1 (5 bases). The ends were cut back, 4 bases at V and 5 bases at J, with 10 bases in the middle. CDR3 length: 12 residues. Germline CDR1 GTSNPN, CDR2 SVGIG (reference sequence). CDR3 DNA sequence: TGTGCCTGGAATCCAGGACAAGATACGCAGTATTTT. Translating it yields CAWNPGQDTQYF.

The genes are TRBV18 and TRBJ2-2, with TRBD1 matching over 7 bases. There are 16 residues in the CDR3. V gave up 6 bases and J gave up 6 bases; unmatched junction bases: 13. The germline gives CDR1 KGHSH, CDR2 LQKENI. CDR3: CASSRNRDSSSGELFF. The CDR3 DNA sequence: TGTGCCAGCTCTCGTAACCGGGACAGTTCATCCGGGGAGCTGTTTTTT.

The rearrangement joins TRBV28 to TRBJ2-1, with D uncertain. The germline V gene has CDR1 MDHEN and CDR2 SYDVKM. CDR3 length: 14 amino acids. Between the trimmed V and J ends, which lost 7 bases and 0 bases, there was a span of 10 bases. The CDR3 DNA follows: TGTGCCAGCATGGAAGGATCCTCCTACAATGAGCAGTTCTTC. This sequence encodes CASMEGSSYNEQFF.

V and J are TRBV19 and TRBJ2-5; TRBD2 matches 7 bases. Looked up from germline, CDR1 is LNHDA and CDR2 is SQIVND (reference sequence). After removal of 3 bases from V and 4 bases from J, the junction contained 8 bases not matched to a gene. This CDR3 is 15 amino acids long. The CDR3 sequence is CASSIGGRARETQYF. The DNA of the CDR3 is TGTGCCAGTAGTATTGGTGGGAGGGCCCGAGAGACCCAGTACTTC. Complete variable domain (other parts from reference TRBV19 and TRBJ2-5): DGGITQSPKYLFRKEGQNVTLSCEQNLNHDAMYWYRQDPGQGLRLIYYSQIVNDFQKGDIAEGYSVSREKKESFPLTVTSAQKNPTAFYLCASSIGGRARETQYFGPGTRLLVL.

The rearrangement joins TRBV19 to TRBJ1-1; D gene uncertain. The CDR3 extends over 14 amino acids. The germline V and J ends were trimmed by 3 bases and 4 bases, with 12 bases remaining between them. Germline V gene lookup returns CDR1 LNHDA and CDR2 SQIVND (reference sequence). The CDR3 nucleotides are TGTGCCAGTAGTATCCGGAGGCCCCTCACTGAAGCTTTCTTT. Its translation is CASSIRRPLTEAFF.

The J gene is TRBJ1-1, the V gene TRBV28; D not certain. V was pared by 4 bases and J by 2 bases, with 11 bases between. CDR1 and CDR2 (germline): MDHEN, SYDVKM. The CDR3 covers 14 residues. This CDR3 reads CASSSIRSNTEAFF. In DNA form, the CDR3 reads TGTGCCAGCAGTTCCATTAGGAGCAACACTGAAGCTTTCTTT.

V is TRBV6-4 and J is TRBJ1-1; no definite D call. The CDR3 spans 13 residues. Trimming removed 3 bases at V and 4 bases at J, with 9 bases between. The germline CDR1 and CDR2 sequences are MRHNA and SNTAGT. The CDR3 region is CASSDRGGTEAFF. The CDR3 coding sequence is TGTGCCAGCAGTGATCGAGGAGGCACTGAAGCTTTCTTT.

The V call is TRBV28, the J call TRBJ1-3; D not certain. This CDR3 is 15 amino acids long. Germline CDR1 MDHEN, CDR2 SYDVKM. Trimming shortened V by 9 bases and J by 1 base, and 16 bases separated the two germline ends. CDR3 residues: CASSTPDGSGNTIYF. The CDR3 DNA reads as TGTGCCAGTTCCACACCCGACGGATCTGGAAACACCATATATTTT.

The CDR3 DNA reads TGTGCCAGCAGTTTAAAGGCAGCTAACTATGGCTACACCTTC. Translation: CASSLKAANYGYTF. The rearrangement joins TRBV27 to TRBJ1-2; D is uncertain. The CDR3 is made up of 14 amino acids. Germline CDR1 is MNHEY and CDR2 is SMNVEV (reference sequence). The germline V and J ends were trimmed by 2 bases and 0 bases, with 7 bases remaining between them.